This T cell receptor beta chain was captured in a study of untreated major depressive disorder. Assay: immunoSEQ multiplex PCR; the TCRdb copy retains only in-frame clones and omits some. Of approximately 20,000 clones in the sample, roughly 93% were seen once. J gave up 5 bases and V 7 bases, and 7 bases lay outside the gene matches. The CDR3 consists of 15 residues. In germline, CDR1 is KGHSH, CDR2 LQKENI. General study points: TRBV25-01 and TRBV02-01 followed the flow pattern without significance. Depressed patients' CD4+ T cells carried increased TRBV05-01 (Vbeta 5.1) usage versus control CD4+ T cells.

A remark on this clone: What it binds is not known.

The sample consisted of CD4+ T cells from PBMCs. The origin of this receptor is a man aged 30-40 years in good health. This chain connects TRBV18 to TRBJ2-5; 13 bases fit TRBD2. CDR3 DNA sequence: TGTGCCAGCTTAAGAGGACTAGCGGGAGATGAGACCCAGTACTTC. It encodes CASLRGLAGDETQYF.